Following are 26 T cell receptor beta chains from one sample sequenced in a study of T cells in Graves' hyperthyroidism and ophthalmopathy. It was RNA transcripts that yielded the amplified TCR beta CDR3 regions. The HTBI primer set drove a first-round RT-PCR of the TCR CDR3. TCRdb passed the multiplex PCR reads through MiXCR, listing each CDR3 protein once. The table has around 350,000 distinct CDR3 sequences, over 12% seen once. The specimen was blood. These receptors were collected from a woman between 55 and 75 years old with Graves' ophthalmopathy.

This clonotype turned up a few times. This sequence joins TRBV5-1 and TRBJ2-7; TRBD2 matches 15 bases. V lost 4 bases and J lost 4; bases outside the gene matches: 6. Germline lookup yields CDR1 SGHRS and CDR2 YFSETQ. The CDR3 spans 16 residues. CDR3 coding DNA: TGCGCCAGCAGCCCAGGACTAGCGGGAGGGAGATACGAGCAGTACTTC. This sequence encodes CASSPGLAGGRYEQYF.

This clonotype was found a few times. The CDR3 loop reads CASRWDSQTFYEQYF. CDR3 coding DNA: TGTGCCAGCCGATGGGACAGTCAAACTTTCTACGAGCAGTACTTC. The chain joins TRBV28 to TRBJ2-7; 7 bases match TRBD1. The length of the CDR3 is 15 residues. J lost 3 bases, V lost 8 bases, and 13 bases had no gene match. Germline V CDR1 and CDR2: MDHEN, SYDVKM.

The sample holds many counts of this clonotype. In DNA, the CDR3 is TGTGCCAGCAGCCCCCGGGGGGGGGGTTACGAGCAGTTCTTC. This encodes CASSPRGGGYEQFF. The rearrangement links TRBV2 to TRBJ2-1; 8 bases map to TRBD2. The CDR3 totals 14 residues. CDR1 is SNHLY and CDR2 is FYNNEI in the germline V gene. The V segment lost 6 bases and the J segment 10 bases; nucleotides outside the gene matches: 11.

This clonotype appeared many times. The V gene is TRBV3-1, the J gene TRBJ2-7, with D possibly matching TRBD2 (5 bases). The ends were cut back, 0 bases at V and 0 bases at J, with 9 bases in the middle. The CDR3 loop spans 15 amino acids. CDR1 LGHDT and CDR2 YNNKEL come from the germline V gene (reference sequence). The CDR3 reads CASSQDWAGSYEQYF. The CDR3 region has the DNA TGTGCCAGCAGCCAAGATTGGGCGGGCTCCTACGAGCAGTACTTC.

There are many counts of this clonotype. The rearrangement uses TRBV7-9 and TRBJ2-3; 7 bases map to TRBD1. The J segment lost 6 bases and the V segment lost 7 bases, leaving 4 bases of the junction unmatched. The CDR3 has 12 residues. Germline CDR1 and CDR2: SEHNR and FQNEAQ (reference sequence). The CDR3 spells CASTDRADTQYF. The CDR3 bases are TGTGCCAGCACCGACAGGGCGGATACGCAGTATTTT.

This clonotype was seen many times. The chain employs TRBV24-1 and TRBJ2-1, with 14 bases matching TRBD2. The length of the CDR3 is 18 residues. Germline loops: CDR1 KGHDR, CDR2 SFDVKD. Trimming took 1 base from V and 0 from J; bases not matched to a gene: 1. CDR3 nucleotides: TGTGCCACCAGTGATTTCGGGACTAGCGGGGGCTCCTACAATGAGCAGTTCTTC. Its protein is CATSDFGTSGGSYNEQFF.

The chain links TRBV29-1 to TRBJ2-7; D may be TRBD2 (7 bases). Germline V lookup: CDR1 SQVTM, CDR2 ANQGSEA. The CDR3 covers 11 residues. V lost 4 bases, J lost 7 bases, and 11 bases lay in between. The CDR3, as DNA: TGCAGCGTTGGCGAGGGGGGGGAGCAGTACTTC. It codes for CSVGEGGEQYF.

A few counts support this clonotype. The chain combines TRBV12-3 or TRBV12-4 with TRBJ2-2; D ambiguous. The CDR3 loop spans 17 amino acids. V was pared by 7 bases and J by 4 bases, with 22 bases between. The CDR3 sequence is CASIPQALGGSTGELFF. For the CDR3, the DNA is TGTGCCAGCATTCCCCAGGCCCTAGGTGGGTCCACCGGGGAGCTGTTTTTT.

This clonotype was detected a few times. V usage is TRBV5-6 and J usage is TRBJ1-1; D gene ambiguous. The CDR3 is 13 amino acids. With 2 bases removed from V and 8 bases from J, the gap between germline ends came to 13 bases. The germline V gene has CDR1 SGHDT and CDR2 YYEEEE. CDR3 DNA sequence: TGTGCCAGCAGCTTATCCAGCGTAGGGGAAGCTTTCTTT. Protein: CASSLSSVGEAFF.

The table lists this clonotype with many counts. The chain couples TRBV6-1 to TRBJ1-1; TRBD1 matches at 7 bases. V gave up 2 bases and J gave up 5 bases; unmatched junction bases: 8. Germline CDR1 reads MNHNS; CDR2 reads SASEGT. CDR3 size: 15 residues. The CDR3: CASSEPPTGVTEAFF. The CDR3 coding sequence is TGTGCCAGCAGTGAACCACCAACAGGGGTGACTGAAGCTTTCTTT.

This clonotype has a handful of counts. The V gene is TRBV5-1, the J gene TRBJ2-5; a weak D match, TRBD1 (5 bases). The CDR3 length is 13 residues. Per the germline V gene, CDR1 is SGHRS and CDR2 is YFSETQ. The ends were cut back, 3 bases at V and 4 bases at J, with 10 bases in the middle. The CDR3 region has the DNA TGCGCCAGCAGCTCCAGGGATATAGAGACCCAGTACTTC. Its protein product is CASSSRDIETQYF. Supplemented by reference TRBV5-1 and TRBJ2-5, the full variable domain reads KAGVTQTPRYLIKTRGQQVTLSCSPISGHRSVSWYQQTPGQGLQFLFEYFSETQRNKGNFPGRFSGRQFSNSRSEMNVSTLELGDSALYLCASSSRDIETQYFGPGTRLLVL.

The table lists this clonotype with many counts. The rearrangement joins TRBV27 to TRBJ2-7; D is uncertain. Trimming removed 10 bases from V and 3 bases from J, with 19 bases in between. The length of the CDR3 is 14 residues. The germline V gene has CDR1 MNHEY and CDR2 SMNVEV (reference sequence). In DNA form, the CDR3 reads TGTGCCACCTCAAGGCAGGCTCGTTACTACGAGCAGTACTTC. This encodes CATSRQARYYEQYF.

This clonotype was detected only a few times. The chain links TRBV5-1 to TRBJ2-5; 8 positions match TRBD2. Germline V gene lookup returns CDR1 SGHRS and CDR2 YFSETQ. The CDR3 is made up of 15 amino acids. V dropped 3 bases and J dropped 5; count of bases not matched to a gene: 9. The CDR3 region is CASSWGPAGAETQYF. CDR3 DNA: TGCGCCAGCAGCTGGGGGCCAGCGGGAGCGGAGACCCAGTACTTC. Combining the CDR3 with reference TRBV5-1 and TRBJ2-5 gives the whole variable domain KAGVTQTPRYLIKTRGQQVTLSCSPISGHRSVSWYQQTPGQGLQFLFEYFSETQRNKGNFPGRFSGRQFSNSRSEMNVSTLELGDSALYLCASSWGPAGAETQYFGPGTRLLVL.

This clonotype showed up many times. The V call is TRBV2, the J call TRBJ2-3; tentative D call: TRBD2 (6 bases). Trimming took off 6 bases at V and 2 bases at J, with 15 bases between the two ends. The germline CDR1 and CDR2 sequences are SNHLY and FYNNEI. The CDR3 spans 15 residues. The CDR3 protein is CASRAAGRFTDTQYF. CDR3 DNA: TGTGCCAGCAGGGCGGCGGGACGCTTCACAGATACGCAGTATTTT.

V gene TRBV6-1 combines with J gene TRBJ2-5, with D maybe TRBD2 (7 bases). CDR1 and CDR2 from the germline V gene are MNHNS and SASEGT. CDR3 length: 16 amino acids. Trimming pared 2 bases from V and 9 bases from J, leaving 22 bases between. CDR3 sequence reads: CASSETPGGPRGAQYF. The DNA for the CDR3 is TGTGCCAGCAGTGAAACCCCGGGGGGCCCTCGAGGGGCCCAGTACTTC.

This clonotype was seen at least ten times. The chain has TRBV5-1 and TRBJ1-1, with D possibly being TRBD1 (5 bases). The V end was cut by 4 bases, the J end by 0 bases, with 13 bases between. Germline V CDR1 and CDR2: SGHRS, YFSETQ. The CDR3 runs 15 residues. CDR3 in DNA: TGCGCCAGCAGCACAACTGCGGACATGAACACTGAAGCTTTCTTT. Translation: CASSTTADMNTEAFF.

The chain is built from TRBV5-4 and TRBJ2-1; D not certain. CDR3 length: 16 amino acids. V was clipped by 4 bases and J by 0 bases, with 14 bases between them. CDR1 and CDR2 (germline): SGHNT, YYREEE (reference sequence). CDR3 residues: CASSPVGGLSYNEQFF. The CDR3 region has the DNA TGTGCCAGCAGCCCCGTGGGCGGCCTCTCCTACAATGAGCAGTTCTTC. Complete variable domain (other parts from reference TRBV5-4 and TRBJ2-1): ETGVTQSPTHLIKTRGQQVTLRCSSQSGHNTVSWYQQALGQGPQFIFQYYREEENGRGNFPPRFSGLQFPNYSSELNVNALELDDSALYLCASSPVGGLSYNEQFFGPGTRLTVL.

The V call is TRBV20-1, the J call TRBJ2-3, with 8 positions matching TRBD2. The germline V gene has CDR1 DFQATT and CDR2 SNEGSKA (reference sequence). Trimming removed 0 bases from V and 2 bases from J; junction bases left unmatched: 10. There are 17 residues in the CDR3. DNA of the CDR3: TGCAGTGCTAGAGATCCAAGCGGGAGCGGAGACACAGATACGCAGTATTTT. This sequence encodes CSARDPSGSGDTDTQYF.

In its sample, this clonotype was seen many times. The J gene is TRBJ2-2, the V gene TRBV12-5, with unresolved D. Germline assignment: CDR1 LGHNT and CDR2 FRNRAP. Trimming cost V 1 base and J 6 bases, with 3 bases left between them. The CDR3 has 12 residues. DNA for the CDR3: TGTGCTAGTGGTTTGGGCGCCGGGGAGCTGTTTTTT. Translated, it gives CASGLGAGELFF.

The chain employs TRBV3-1 and TRBJ2-7; the match to TRBD2 covers 11 bases. Losses at the gene ends were 2 bases for V and 1 base for J; bases not matched to a gene: 4. This CDR3 contains 16 residues. CDR1 LGHDT and CDR2 YNNKEL come from the germline V gene (reference sequence). This CDR3 reads CASSQLGTSGSYEQYF. The CDR3 DNA reads TGTGCCAGCAGCCAACTCGGGACTAGCGGATCCTACGAGCAGTACTTC.

This clonotype was detected many times. The chain employs TRBV3-1 and TRBJ1-2; the match to TRBD1 covers 7 bases. This CDR3 spans 14 amino acids. The V gene's germline CDR1 is LGHDT and CDR2 YNNKEL (reference sequence). V was clipped by 6 bases and J by 6 bases; unmatched bases: 10. CDR3 DNA: TGTGCCAGCAGATCAACAGGGGAGAGCGATGGCTACACCTTC. Residues: CASRSTGESDGYTF.

The table lists this clonotype with many counts. The chain combines TRBV5-1 with TRBJ2-1; tentatively, D is TRBD2 (5 bases). Germline V CDR1 and CDR2: SGHRS, YFSETQ. V shed 5 bases and J shed 7 bases, with 19 bases lying between them. The CDR3 is made up of 15 amino acids. The DNA of the CDR3 is TGCGCCAGCAGGCCTACGAACGGAAGGGAGAATGAGCAGTTCTTC. Its protein product is CASRPTNGRENEQFF.

This rearrangement joins TRBV19 to TRBJ1-1, with D perhaps matching TRBD1 (5 bases). Germline CDR1 reads LNHDA; CDR2 reads SQIVND (reference sequence). The CDR3 is 12 amino acids. The V gene lost 8 bases and the J gene lost 6 bases, with 13 bases spanning the gap. CDR3 protein: CASRGTAPEAFF. The CDR3 DNA is TGTGCCAGTCGGGGGACCGCCCCTGAAGCTTTCTTT.

This clonotype was recorded at least ten times. The V and J genes are TRBV3-1 and TRBJ2-4, with 13 bases lining up with TRBD2. Looked up from germline, CDR1 is LGHDT and CDR2 is YNNKEL (reference sequence). This CDR3 spans 14 amino acids. Trimming at V came to 1 base and at J to 9 bases, leaving 0 bases not matched to a gene. CDR3 residues: CASSQGTSGGIQYF. CDR3 DNA: TGTGCCAGCAGCCAAGGGACTAGCGGGGGCATTCAGTACTTC. Full variable domain (remainder filled in from reference TRBV3-1 and TRBJ2-4): DTAVSQTPKYLVTQMGNDKSIKCEQNLGHDTMYWYKQDSKKFLKIMFSYNNKELIINETVPNRFSPKSPDKAHLNLHINSLELGDSAVYFCASSQGTSGGIQYFGAGTRLSVL.

This clonotype was seen at least ten times. This rearrangement joins TRBV12-3 or TRBV12-4 to TRBJ1-1, with TRBD1 matching 7 bases. The CDR3 is made up of 14 amino acids. V lost 4 bases and J lost 4; bases outside the gene matches: 6. CDR3 sequence: CASSSLAGGTEAFF. Here the CDR3 DNA reads TGTGCCAGCAGTTCGTTGGCAGGGGGCACTGAAGCTTTCTTT.

The chain carries TRBV20-1 and TRBJ2-3; 10 bases align to TRBD2. After removal of 0 bases from V and 2 bases from J, the junction contained 2 bases not matched to a gene. The germline V gene has CDR1 DFQATT and CDR2 SNEGSKA (reference sequence). This CDR3 is built from 15 residues. Here the CDR3 DNA reads TGCAGTGCTAGAGAACTAGCGGGGTCCACAGATACGCAGTATTTT. This gives the protein CSARELAGSTDTQYF.